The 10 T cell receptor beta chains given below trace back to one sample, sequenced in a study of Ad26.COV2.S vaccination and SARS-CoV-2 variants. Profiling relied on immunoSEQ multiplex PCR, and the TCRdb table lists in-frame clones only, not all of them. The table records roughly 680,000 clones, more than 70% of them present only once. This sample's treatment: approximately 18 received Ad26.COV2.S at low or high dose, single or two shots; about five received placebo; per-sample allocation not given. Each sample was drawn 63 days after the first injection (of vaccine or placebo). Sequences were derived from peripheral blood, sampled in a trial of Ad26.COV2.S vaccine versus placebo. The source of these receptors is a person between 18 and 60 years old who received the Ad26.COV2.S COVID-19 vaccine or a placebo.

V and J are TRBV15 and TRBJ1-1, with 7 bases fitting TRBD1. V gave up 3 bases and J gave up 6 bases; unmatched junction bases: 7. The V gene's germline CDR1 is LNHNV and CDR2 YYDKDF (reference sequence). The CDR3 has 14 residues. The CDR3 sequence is CATSSPQGYAEAFF. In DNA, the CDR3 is TGTGCCACCAGCAGTCCACAGGGGTACGCTGAAGCTTTCTTT.

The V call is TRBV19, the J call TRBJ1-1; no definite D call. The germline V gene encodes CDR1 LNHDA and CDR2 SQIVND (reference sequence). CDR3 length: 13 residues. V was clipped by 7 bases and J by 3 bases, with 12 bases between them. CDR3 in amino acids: CASTRVSDTEAFF. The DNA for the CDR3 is TGTGCCAGTACTAGAGTATCCGACACTGAAGCTTTCTTT.

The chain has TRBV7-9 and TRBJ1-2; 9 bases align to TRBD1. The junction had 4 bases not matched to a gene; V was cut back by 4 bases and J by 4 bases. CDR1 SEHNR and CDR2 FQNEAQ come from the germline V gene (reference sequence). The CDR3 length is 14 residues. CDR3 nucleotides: TGTGCCAGCAGCTCACAGGGGGCAGGCTATGGCTACACCTTC. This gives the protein CASSSQGAGYGYTF.

CDR3 amino acids: CASSLGTDSYTDTQYF. CDR3 bases: TGTGCCAGCAGCTTGGGTACAGACTCCTACACAGATACGCAGTATTTT. This chain joins TRBV5-4 and TRBJ2-3; D not resolved. This CDR3 contains 16 residues. Trimming left V 0 bases short and J 2 bases short, with 13 bases between. Germline V gene data show CDR1 as SGHNT and CDR2 as YYREEE (reference sequence). Filled out from reference TRBV5-4 and TRBJ2-3, the complete variable domain reads ETGVTQSPTHLIKTRGQQVTLRCSSQSGHNTVSWYQQALGQGPQFIFQYYREEENGRGNFPPRFSGLQFPNYSSELNVNALELDDSALYLCASSLGTDSYTDTQYFGPGTRLTVL.

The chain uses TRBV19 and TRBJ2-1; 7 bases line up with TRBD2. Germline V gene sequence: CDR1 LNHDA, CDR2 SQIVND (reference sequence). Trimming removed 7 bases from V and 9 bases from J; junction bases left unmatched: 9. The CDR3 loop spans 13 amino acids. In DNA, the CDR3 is TGTGCCAGTATAGGTGGACTAGGTGGTGAGCAGTTCTTC. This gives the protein CASIGGLGGEQFF.

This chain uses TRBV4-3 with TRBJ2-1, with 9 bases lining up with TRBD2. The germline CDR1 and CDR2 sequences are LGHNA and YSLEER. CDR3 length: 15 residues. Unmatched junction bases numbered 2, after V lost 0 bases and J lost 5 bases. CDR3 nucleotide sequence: TGCGCCAGCAGCCAAGAAAGCGGGGGGAACAATGAGCAGTTCTTC. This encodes CASSQESGGNNEQFF.

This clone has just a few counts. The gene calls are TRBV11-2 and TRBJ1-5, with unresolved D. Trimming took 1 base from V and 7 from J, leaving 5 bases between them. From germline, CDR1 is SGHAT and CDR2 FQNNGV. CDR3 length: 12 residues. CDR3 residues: CASSLGAQPQHF. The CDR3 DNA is TGTGCCAGCAGCTTAGGCGCCCAGCCCCAGCATTTT.

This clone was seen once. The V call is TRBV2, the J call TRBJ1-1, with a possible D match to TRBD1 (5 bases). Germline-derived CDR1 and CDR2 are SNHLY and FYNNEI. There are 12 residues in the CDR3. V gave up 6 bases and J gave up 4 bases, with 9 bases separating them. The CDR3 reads CASRGQITEAFF. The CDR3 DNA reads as TGTGCCAGCAGGGGGCAGATCACTGAAGCTTTCTTT.

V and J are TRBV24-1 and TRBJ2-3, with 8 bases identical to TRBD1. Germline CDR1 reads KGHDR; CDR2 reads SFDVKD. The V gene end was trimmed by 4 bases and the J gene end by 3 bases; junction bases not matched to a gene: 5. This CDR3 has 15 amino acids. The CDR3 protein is CATSDWTGMTDTQYF. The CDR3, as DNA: TGTGCCACCAGTGACTGGACAGGGATGACAGATACGCAGTATTTT.

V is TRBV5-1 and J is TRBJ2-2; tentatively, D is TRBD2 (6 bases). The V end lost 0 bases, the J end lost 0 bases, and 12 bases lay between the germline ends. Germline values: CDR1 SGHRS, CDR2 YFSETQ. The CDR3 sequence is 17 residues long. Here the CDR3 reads CASSLAPGTANTGELFF. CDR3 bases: TGCGCCAGCAGCTTGGCACCCGGGACTGCGAACACCGGGGAGCTGTTTTTT.